This TCR beta chain was identified in a study of cytomegalovirus exposure and HLA in healthy donors. Points from the study as a whole: Most sequenced TCRs were rare (though some public TCRs occurred in many donors). According to a subsequent analysis, TCR clusters from the first cohort were inclined to appear together in the roughly 130 validation repertoires.

The CDR3 runs 14 residues. Germline assignment: CDR1 MNHEY and CDR2 SMNVEV (reference sequence). Trimming removed 7 bases from V and 7 bases from J; junction bases left unmatched: 10. Concerning this clone itself: What it recognizes is unknown.

The method was immunoSEQ multiplex PCR; TCRdb's version includes in-frame clones alone and lacks a portion of them. The data show approximately 300,000 clones, just over 85% seen once. The sample consisted of PBMCs. The TCR sequence derives from a young woman in good health and CMV-seronegative. V is TRBV27 and J is TRBJ2-1; 7 bases match TRBD2. The CDR3 reads CASNGWGGWNEQFF. For the CDR3, the DNA is TGTGCCAGCAATGGATGGGGGGGTTGGAATGAGCAGTTCTTC.